This TCR beta chain was sequenced during a study of cytomegalovirus exposure and HLA in healthy donors (dated by TCRdb to 2016 to 2017). Background on the whole study: An earlier analysis of some 600 of the donors reported 276 Gb of sequence data and 100 million to 120 million unique TCR beta sequences obtained from 150 million to 200 million T cells. About 310 gigabases of sequencing data and approximately 80 million unique TCR sequences were included in an early release covering about 700 HLA-typed donors. Among the approximately 400 genotyped donors, approximately 77% belonged to the genetic ancestry cluster associated with self-reported Caucasian donors. The aim of the study was to test whether cataloging public T cell receptors could identify signatures of past pathogen exposure. The T cell repertoires of 670 or so subjects were profiled by immunosequencing and related to cytomegalovirus serostatus. Along with the 666-subject first cohort, a separate validation cohort of over a hundred different subjects was used. The study combined high-throughput TCR immunosequencing, statistical association of individual TCRs with disease status, and machine learning to predict cytomegalovirus infection status. A later analysis re-analyzed previously published TCR beta repertoires from several hundred donors and added high-resolution HLA genotyping to study TCR occurrence patterns. Rather than drawing on any new phenotypic data, the later analysis identified candidate immune exposures from TCR beta sequences and the way those sequences occurred across donors. To decide whether each TCR beta V gene segment behaved as functional or pseudogenic, an earlier analysis of some 540 of the donors relied on high-throughput TCR beta sequencing. Donor age, sex, ethnicity and CMV serostatus were compiled alongside the repertoire data. Genome-wide SNP genotypes for about 65% of the 666 donors were used in a later genetic analysis, which treated that subset as a discovery cohort. All discovery cohort repertoires had been generated on a single sequencing platform. HLA typing covered class I and class II loci at four-digit resolution. The number of typed donors differed by locus: about 620-640 for A, B, C, DRB1 and DQB1; 500 to 550 for DQA1; around 580 for DPA1; and approximately 450 for DPB1. Four or five DR-DQ haplotypes were treated as single units for association and clustering because of strong linkage in the cohort. Across around 400 genotyped donors of the cohort, an average of about 240,000 unique TCR beta nucleotide sequences per donor were sequenced, and around 19% of those sequences were non-productive. Summary of the overall study and its limitations: CMV serostatus was the only immune exposure information available for the cohort. Only TCR beta chains were sequenced in this cohort, and the absence of alpha or paired-chain data limited detectable features. A further reported finding was that TCR beta sequences accurately predicted the HLA-A and HLA-B alleles for most subjects in the first cohort. A later analysis reported that several top co-occurrence clusters appeared linked to parvovirus B19, influenza, CMV and Epstein-Barr virus. It was suggested by the authors that the approach could potentially be generalized to other disease states and immunological phenotypes. In a later analysis, the rate of TCR association differed among HLA loci, with DRB1 alleles having the most associated TCRs and HLA-C alleles having the fewest. A later genetic analysis associated a missense DCLRE1C variant with V-gene and J-gene trimming of TCR beta chains, and an independent cohort replicated the association. Compared with equally common non-associated chains, HLA-associated TCR beta chains in a later analysis were more clonally expanded and had lower generation probabilities. A group of highly shared sequence variants was considered likely to be a technical artifact of the sequencing pipeline. In vitro tests confirmed that a few of the cytomegalovirus-associated TCR beta chains recognize cytomegalovirus antigens. When HLA alleles, especially DR and DQ, strongly co-occurred, attributing TCR associations to individual alleles was difficult. In a later genetic analysis, fewer N-insertions in productive TCRs were reported among donors in an Asian-associated ancestry cluster than the 666-donor mean. The study listed 150 to 200 TCR beta chains as associated with cytomegalovirus. In an earlier analysis of about 550 of the donors, most TCR beta V segments were observed in productive rearrangements about 90% or about 30% of the time, broadly matching IMGT annotations. The classifier was reported to diagnose cytomegalovirus status with high specificity and sensitivity in both the original and validation cohorts. The presence/absence analyses assumed that sequencing depth was roughly uniform across donors, and that assumption may not be true. Correlated functional status among segregating V segments might be attributable to linkage disequilibrium, but an unknown experimental factor could not be ruled out. Because HLA typing was missing for some donors at each locus, association tests included only the typed subset. Because the 87-base-pair reads could not distinguish some IMGT-functional V segments, including TRBV6-2 and TRBV6-3, those segments were excluded. In a later analysis, most CMV-associated TCR beta chains were found to appear HLA-restricted, with HLA associations seemingly driven largely by CMV exposure. At a false discovery rate of 0.05, a later analysis linked under 20,000 TCR beta sequences to specific HLA alleles. The earlier analysis of nearly 600 of the donors excluded some 15 rarely observed V segments, including chromosome 9 orphons, because counts were too low. While some public TCRs were present in many individuals, most TCR sequences turned up only very rarely across donors.

The cohort was made up of 666 healthy bone marrow donors. All cohort members were sampled while nominally healthy, although unrecorded immune exposures were likely present. The donor tested CMV seropositive and was one of the 289 seropositive cohort members. Every donor gave a peripheral blood sample, and the peripheral blood mononuclear cells from that sample were used for TCR beta sequencing. The Qiagen DNeasy Blood Extraction Kit was used to extract genomic DNA from the blood cell samples. With respect to this clone: The clone's antigen remains unknown. The sample holds no much larger clone one base away, and base qualities are not on file.

The library was prepared using the immunoSEQ multiplex PCR assay. A mixture of 60 forward primers for TCR Vbeta segments and 13 reverse primers for TCR Jbeta segments was used in the multiplex PCR. A multiplex PCR assay on genomic DNA amplified the CDR3 region of rearranged TCR beta genes. The Illumina HiSeq System was used to sequence the amplified TCR beta libraries as 87-base-pair reads. The original pipeline was this. Across the 670 or so repertoires, a later analysis counted tens of millions of unique TCR beta chains, roughly 11 million of which were shared by at least two donors. A nearest-neighbor algorithm error-corrected the raw reads and collapsed the reads into unique sequences, merging closely related sequences to remove PCR and sequencing errors. V, D and J gene segments were assigned by aligning CDR3 sequences to IMGT reference sequences. For a sequence to be retained, a match of at least six nucleotides to both a V gene segment and a J gene segment was required. A rearrangement was called productive if the CDR3 had no stop codons and remained in frame with V and J, and every other rearrangement was called non-productive. CDR3 was defined by IMGT convention, running from the second conserved V-encoded cysteine to the conserved J-encoded phenylalanine. The earlier analysis of about 560 of the donors excluded any sequence lacking an unambiguous match to a single V gene segment. In an earlier analysis of approximately 590 of the donors, a V segment was called functional when productive rearrangements were above 56.7%, and segregating when the standard deviation between donors exceeded 5%. A statistical classification framework was developed to diagnose cytomegalovirus status using the catalog of TCR beta chain sequences. A later analysis assigned V and J genes by comparing TCR nucleotide sequences with IMGT/GENE-DB human TR gene sequences. A later analysis assigned CDR3 sequences and most-parsimonious VDJ recombination scenarios with the TCRdist pipeline. In a later analysis, each TCR beta chain was defined by its CDR3 amino acid sequence together with its V-gene family, and reads lacking a unique V-gene family were excluded. A later analysis removed nearly 600 highly shared, low-generation-probability nucleotide sequences to deal with suspected cross-contamination and a sequencing artifact. For each public chain, a later analysis derived a clonal expansion index from normalized ranks of inferred template counts within each repertoire. A later analysis computed generation probabilities with a VDJ recombination model fitted to out-of-frame rearrangements, and checked the results against IGoR. Hypergeometric tests were used in a later analysis to score TCR-TCR, TCR-HLA and TCR-CMV co-occurrence, with a repertoire-size bias correction applied to the TCR pairs. In a later analysis, false discovery rates were estimated by permuting HLA or CMV assignments 20 times. In a later analysis, co-occurring TCRs were grouped using DBSCAN, and TCRdist sequence similarity was added for clustering within HLA-allele-positive subsets. Repertoires with fewer than 30,000 or more than 120,000 public chains were left out of co-occurrence clustering, as were a handful of repertoires with anomalous nucleotide sharing. As stored in TCRdb, this immuneACCESS dataset retains in-frame rearrangements with V and J assigned. A fraction of the clones does not appear; measured against another copy, unresolved V genes explain less than half of the discrepancy, and the remainder lacks a known reason. The D gene and trimming were derived from the DNA, and the V and J assignments and clone size from that table. The sample contains 90,000 to 150,000 clones, under 85% of them found a single time. Together, the top ten hold around 5.8% of the sample.

Taken from cysteine to phenylalanine, the CDR3 has 15 residues. The DNA shown is the 45-base CDR3, in frame from base 1. CDR1 KGHSH and CDR2 LQKENI were looked up in the germline V gene. The germline V and J ends show losses of 3 bases and 10 bases respectively, and no gene match explains 12 bases of the junction. This receptor was identified in a young man in good health and CMV-seropositive. The chain was built from TRBV18 and TRBJ1-2, and 9 junction bases match TRBD1. Sample: PBMCs. For the CDR3, the sequence is CASSPTGGPSDIYTF. The DNA sequence is TGTGCCAGCTCACCTACAGGGGGCCCCTCAGATATCTACACCTTC.